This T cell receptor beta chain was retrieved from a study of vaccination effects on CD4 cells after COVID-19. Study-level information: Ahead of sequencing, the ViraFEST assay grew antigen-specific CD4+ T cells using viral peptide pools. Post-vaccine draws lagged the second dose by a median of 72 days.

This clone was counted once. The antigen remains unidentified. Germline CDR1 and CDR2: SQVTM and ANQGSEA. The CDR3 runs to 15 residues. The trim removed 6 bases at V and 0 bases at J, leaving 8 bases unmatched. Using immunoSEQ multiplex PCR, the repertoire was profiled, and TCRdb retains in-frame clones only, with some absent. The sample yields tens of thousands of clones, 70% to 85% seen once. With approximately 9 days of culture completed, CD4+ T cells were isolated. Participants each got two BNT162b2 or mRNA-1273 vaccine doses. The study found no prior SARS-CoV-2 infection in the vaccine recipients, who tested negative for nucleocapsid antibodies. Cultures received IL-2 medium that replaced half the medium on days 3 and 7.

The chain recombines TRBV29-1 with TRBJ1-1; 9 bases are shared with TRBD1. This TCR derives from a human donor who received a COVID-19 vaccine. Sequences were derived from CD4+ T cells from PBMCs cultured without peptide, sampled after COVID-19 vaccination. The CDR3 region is CSVSDRGGLNTEAFF. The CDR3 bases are TGCAGCGTCTCCGACAGGGGGGGACTGAACACTGAAGCTTTCTTT. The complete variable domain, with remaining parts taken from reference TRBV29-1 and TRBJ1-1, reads SAVISQKPSRDICQRGTSLTIQCQVDSQVTMMFWYRQQPGQSLTLIATANQGSEATYESGFVIDKFPISRPNLTFSTLTVSNMSPEDSSIYLCSVSDRGGLNTEAFFGQGTRLTVV.